The entry below describes one TCR beta chain. The target antigen is unknown. CDR3 length: 13 residues. From germline, CDR1 is SNHLY and CDR2 FYNNEI. V dropped 6 bases and J dropped 6 bases, with 12 bases sitting between them. The PCR ran on 60 Vbeta and 13 Jbeta primers. Some clones are missing from TCRdb's copy, which holds only in-frame ones; the method was immunoSEQ multiplex PCR. The repertoire holds about 200,000 clones, with about 81% as singletons. The sample originates from a study of cytomegalovirus exposure and HLA in healthy donors. Study conclusions and caveats: By HLA locus, TCR association rates varied in a later analysis, with DRB1 showing the most and HLA-C the fewest.

This chain connects TRBV2 to TRBJ2-1; TRBD2 might be the D (6 bases). Sequenced: PBMCs. The sequence was obtained from a man aged 40-50 years in good health and CMV-seropositive. DNA of the CDR3: TGTGCCAGCAGGGCGGGAAAAGGCAATGAGCAGTTCTTC. The encoded protein is CASRAGKGNEQFF.